Shown below are 18 T cell receptor beta chains from a single sample sequenced in a study of Ad26.COV2.S vaccination and SARS-CoV-2 variants. Using immunoSEQ multiplex PCR, the repertoire was profiled, and TCRdb retains in-frame clones only, with some absent. The data contain over 400,000 clones, 89% of them singletons. Stated treatment: 15 to 20 received Ad26.COV2.S at low or high dose, single or two shots; about 5 received placebo; per-sample allocation not given. The study sampled participants on day 63 after the first vaccine or placebo injection. Sequencing used peripheral blood, obtained in a trial of Ad26.COV2.S vaccine versus placebo. The receptors originated from a person aged 18-60 years who received the Ad26.COV2.S COVID-19 vaccine or a placebo.

The chain joins TRBV5-4 to TRBJ2-5; D ambiguous. CDR1 is SGHNT, CDR2 YYREEE, per germline (reference sequence). The CDR3 totals 13 residues. V was pared by 2 bases and J by 3 bases, with 8 bases between. The CDR3: CASSLGREETQYF. The CDR3 DNA sequence: TGTGCCAGCAGCTTAGGTAGGGAAGAGACCCAGTACTTC.

The V gene is TRBV21-1, the J gene TRBJ2-7; the tabulated D call, TRBD2, remains unverified against the DNA. TRBV21-1 is a pseudogene locus. This CDR3 spans 12 amino acids. The CDR3 region is CASSPLRRAREV. The DNA for the CDR3 is TGTGCCAGCAGCCCCCTCAGGAGGGCGAGGGAAGTC.

The chain joins TRBV5-1 to TRBJ2-3; a possible D gene is TRBD2 (6 bases). Trimming removed 1 base at V and 2 bases at J, with 17 bases between. The length of the CDR3 is 17 residues. The germline CDR1 and CDR2 sequences are SGHRS and YFSETQ. The DNA of the CDR3 is TGCGCCAGCAGCTTGCTCCCGGGGGTTCCCTCCACAGATACGCAGTATTTT. It translates to CASSLLPGVPSTDTQYF.

The chain carries TRBV30 and TRBJ2-3, with 13 bases lining up with TRBD2. Trimming at V came to 5 bases and at J to 0 bases, leaving 8 bases not matched to a gene. The CDR3 is 17 amino acids. CDR1 is GTSNPN and CDR2 is SVGIG in the germline V gene (reference sequence). As DNA, the CDR3 is TGTGCCTGGGTAGGGACTAGCGGGATCACTAGCACAGATACGCAGTATTTT. Translated, it gives CAWVGTSGITSTDTQYF. Complete variable domain (other parts from reference TRBV30 and TRBJ2-3): SQTIHQWPATLVQPVGSPLSLECTVEGTSNPNLYWYRQAAGRGLQLLFYSVGIGQISSEVPQNLSASRPQDRQFILSSKKLLLSDSGFYLCAWVGTSGITSTDTQYFGPGTRLTVL.

The CDR3 DNA reads TGTGCCAGCAGCCTTCGAGGTAGCAATCAGCCCCAGCATTTT. The encoded protein is CASSLRGSNQPQHF. The rearrangement joins TRBV3-1 (or the pseudogene TRBV3-2) to TRBJ1-5; D gene unclear. This CDR3 is 14 amino acids long. Germline CDR1 and CDR2: LGHDT and YNNKEL (reference sequence). V lost 4 bases, J lost 0 bases, and 7 bases lay in between.

This chain connects TRBV12-3 or TRBV12-4 to TRBJ1-1; no clear D gene. This CDR3 spans 12 amino acids. The germline V and J ends were trimmed by 2 bases and 4 bases, with 5 bases remaining between them. The CDR3 spells CASSLYTTEAFF. The CDR3 DNA reads TGTGCCAGCAGTTTATACACCACTGAAGCTTTCTTT.

The chain combines TRBV7-8 with TRBJ2-3, with 9 bases matching TRBD2. The ends lost 1 base at V and 6 bases at J; junction bases unmatched: 5. CDR3 length equals 15 residues. CDR1 SGHVS and CDR2 FQNEAQ come from the germline V gene. CDR3 region: CASSLGGRAWDTQYF. The CDR3 DNA sequence: TGTGCCAGCAGCTTAGGCGGGAGGGCCTGGGATACGCAGTATTTT.

This clone was seen only a few times. The rearrangement links TRBV4-2 to TRBJ1-5; D perhaps matches TRBD1 (5 bases). V was cut by 1 base and J by 2 bases, with 6 bases left in between. Germline CDR1 reads LGHNA; CDR2 reads YNFKEQ. This CDR3 has 14 amino acids. CDR3 protein: CASSQGDGNQPQHF. DNA of the CDR3: TGTGCCAGCAGCCAAGGGGACGGCAATCAGCCCCAGCATTTT.

J is TRBJ1-4 and V is TRBV10-3; 7 positions agree with TRBD1. Germline trimming cut 3 bases from V and 7 bases from J; bases unmatched to any gene: 5. This CDR3 contains 14 residues. Germline V gene data show CDR1 as ENHRY and CDR2 as SYGVKD. CDR3 sequence: CAISEGTASEKLFF. CDR3 nucleotide sequence: TGTGCCATCAGTGAAGGGACAGCTTCTGAAAAACTGTTTTTT.

The rearrangement links TRBV4-3 to TRBJ2-1; weak D call: TRBD2 (6 bases). Looked up from germline, CDR1 is LGHNA and CDR2 is YSLEER. Trimming removed 4 bases from V and 10 bases from J, with 8 bases in between. The CDR3 contains 11 residues. The CDR3 DNA follows: TGCGCCAGCAGCCGAGGGAGGGAGCAGTTCTTC. This encodes CASSRGREQFF.

The rearrangement uses TRBV6-5 and TRBJ2-6, with D possibly TRBD1 on 5 matching bases. CDR1 is MNHEY, CDR2 SVGAGI, per germline. V dropped 2 bases and J dropped 1 base, with 6 bases sitting between them. CDR3 length equals 15 residues. CDR3 DNA: TGTGCCAGCAGTTACCAGGGTTCTGGGGCCAACGTCCTGACTTTC. Protein: CASSYQGSGANVLTF.

The genes are TRBV7-2 and TRBJ2-3, with TRBD2 matching 7 bases. The germline V gene has CDR1 SGHTA and CDR2 FQGNSA. J gave up 5 bases and V 3 bases, and 8 bases lay outside the gene matches. The CDR3 loop spans 15 amino acids. The CDR3 is CASSFAVGRLDTQYF. The CDR3 DNA follows: TGTGCCAGCAGCTTCGCCGTCGGGAGGTTAGATACGCAGTATTTT.

V and J are TRBV9 and TRBJ1-1; D might be TRBD1 (6 bases). There are 15 residues in the CDR3. From germline, CDR1 is SGDLS and CDR2 YYNGEE. V lost 0 bases to trimming and J lost 3 bases, with 12 bases between them. CDR3 in amino acids: CASSVEGRGDTEAFF. Written as DNA, the CDR3 is TGTGCCAGCAGCGTAGAGGGCAGGGGCGACACTGAAGCTTTCTTT.

The chain couples TRBV12-5 to TRBJ1-1; possible D gene TRBD1, 5 bases. Trimming pared 2 bases from V and 4 bases from J, leaving 8 bases between. The germline CDR1 and CDR2 sequences are LGHNT and FRNRAP. The CDR3 has 13 amino acids. The CDR3 nucleotides read TGTGCTAGTGGTTTGATTGGGGGCACTGAAGCTTTCTTT. It codes for CASGLIGGTEAFF.

This clone appeared once. This rearrangement joins TRBV27 to TRBJ1-3, with D perhaps matching TRBD1 (5 bases). The germline gives CDR1 MNHEY, CDR2 SMNVEV (reference sequence). The CDR3 runs to 16 residues. The germline V and J ends were trimmed by 3 bases and 0 bases, with 12 bases remaining between them. For the CDR3, the DNA is TGTGCCAGCAGTTTGGCGTGGGGACCCTCTGGAAACACCATATATTTT. This encodes CASSLAWGPSGNTIYF.

The chain combines TRBV30 with TRBJ1-1; D ambiguous. This CDR3 is 11 amino acids long. Germline values: CDR1 GTSNPN, CDR2 SVGIG (reference sequence). Trimming shortened V by 1 base and J by 6 bases, and 6 bases separated the two germline ends. DNA for the CDR3: TGTGCCTGGAGTGCCCAGCCTGAAGCTTTCTTT. Amino acid sequence: CAWSAQPEAFF.

The V and J genes are TRBV19 and TRBJ2-2; no definite D call. Germline V gene lookup returns CDR1 LNHDA and CDR2 SQIVND (reference sequence). Trimming took 4 bases from V and 2 from J, leaving 5 bases between them. The CDR3 spans 13 residues. CDR3 in amino acids: CASSNPNTGELFF. CDR3 coding DNA: TGTGCCAGTAGTAACCCCAACACCGGGGAGCTGTTTTTT.

The chain recombines TRBV7-3 with TRBJ2-2; TRBD2 matches at 10 bases. V lost 0 bases to trimming and J lost 6 bases; unmatched junction nucleotides: 7. Germline CDR1 reads SGHTA; CDR2 reads FQGTGA. This CDR3 is built from 17 residues. The CDR3 DNA reads as TGTGCCAGCAGCTTAACGTTTTCTAGCGGGAGTCCCGGGGAGCTGTTTTTT. Translation gives CASSLTFSSGSPGELFF.